In this sample, the clone carrying this T cell receptor (beta chain) turned up many times. Its specificity is not known. The diagnosis was founded upon clinical symptoms, serum thyroxine, TRAb, thyroid ultrasound and orbital computed tomography. The study amplified TCR beta CDR3 regions using RNA transcripts. The first-round RT-PCR employed HTBI primers together with the Qiagen OneStep RT-PCR kit. A multiplex PCR was then performed as the second round. TCRdb used MiXCR to reprocess the multiplex PCR reads, holding one entry per CDR3 protein. Of approximately 210,000 distinct CDR3 sequences in the sample, roughly a fifth are singletons; the top ten hold around 40%. The CDR3 is 14 residues long. The germline V gene encodes CDR1 SGHVS and CDR2 FNYEAQ. After removal of 4 bases from V and 7 bases from J, the junction contained 7 bases not matched to a gene. The data originate from a study of Graves' ophthalmopathy and Graves' hyperthyroidism. Study at large: The collection of peripheral blood took place at initial diagnosis, before any treatment.

Whole-study findings and limits: Also, most clonotypes expanded in the thyroid above 0.001 frequency appeared in blood. Researchers report that a 13-signature model separated ophthalmopathy from stable hyperthyroidism, posting about 88% sensitivity and about 78% specificity.

Sequenced sample: peripheral blood. The V and J genes are TRBV7-6 and TRBJ1-1; 9 positions match TRBD1. This sequence originates from a woman in her 50s with Graves' ophthalmopathy. The CDR3 loop is CASSSRQGVIEAFF. Here the CDR3 DNA reads TGTGCCAGCAGCTCCCGACAGGGGGTGATTGAAGCTTTCTTT.